These 16 T cell receptor beta chains were sequenced from one sample in a study of blood T cell repertoires in COVID-19. Profiling relied on immunoSEQ multiplex PCR, and the TCRdb table lists in-frame clones only, not all of them. The table records some 290,000 clones, nearly 90% of them present only once. The sequencing input was peripheral blood. These receptors were taken from a woman aged 40 to 50 with COVID-19, enrolled during active disease.

This clone showed up just a few times. The chain links TRBV7-6 to TRBJ1-1, with D possibly TRBD1 on 5 matching bases. The CDR3 is made up of 12 amino acids. Trimming took 5 bases from V and 4 from J, leaving 8 bases between them. Germline V gene data show CDR1 as SGHVS and CDR2 as FNYEAQ. CDR3 DNA: TGTGCCAGCAGCCAGGGTGGCACTGAAGCTTTCTTT. This sequence encodes CASSQGGTEAFF.

V is TRBV5-1 and J is TRBJ2-6; a weak D match, TRBD1 (6 bases). The germline V and J ends were trimmed by 1 base and 0 bases, with 17 bases remaining between them. CDR1 and CDR2 from the germline V gene are SGHRS and YFSETQ. The CDR3 length is 19 residues. In DNA, the CDR3 is TGCGCCAGCAGCTTGAGGGGGACATCCCAATACTCTGGGGCCAACGTCCTGACTTTC. This gives the protein CASSLRGTSQYSGANVLTF.

The chain recombines TRBV24-1 with TRBJ2-2; the D gene is possibly TRBD2 (6 bases). V shed 4 bases and J shed 4 bases, with 18 bases lying between them. The germline V gene encodes CDR1 KGHDR and CDR2 SFDVKD. There are 17 residues in the CDR3. CDR3 sequence: CATSDTRGTLGTGELFF. The CDR3 DNA reads as TGTGCCACCAGTGACACCCGGGGGACGTTGGGCACCGGGGAGCTGTTTTTT.

V gene TRBV19 combines with J gene TRBJ2-1; 7 bases map to TRBD1. The germline V gene has CDR1 LNHDA and CDR2 SQIVND (reference sequence). With 5 bases clipped from V and 0 bases from J, the junction kept 7 bases outside the gene matches. The CDR3 extends over 16 amino acids. In DNA form, the CDR3 reads TGTGCCAGTAGTGGGGGACAGCCGAGCTCCTACAATGAGCAGTTCTTC. Protein: CASSGGQPSSYNEQFF.

The chain couples TRBV9 to TRBJ2-3; 9 bases map to TRBD1. Germline V gene lookup returns CDR1 SGDLS and CDR2 YYNGEE. CDR3 length: 15 amino acids. Trimming took 3 bases from V and 3 from J; bases not matched to a gene: 5. CDR3 loop: CASSDRDRVTDTQYF. Here the CDR3 DNA reads TGTGCCAGCAGCGACCGGGACAGGGTGACAGATACGCAGTATTTT.

Only one count was recorded for this clone. V is TRBV3-1 (or the pseudogene TRBV3-2) and J is TRBJ1-6; 7 bases are a match to TRBD1. CDR1 and CDR2 (germline): LGHDT, YNNKEL (reference sequence). V shed 1 base and J 8 bases; nucleotides not matched to a gene: 8. The CDR3 sequence is 16 residues long. The CDR3 DNA is TGTGCCAGCAGCCAAGGGGGACAGAATCTTCATTCACCCCTCCACTTT. Protein sequence: CASSQGGQNLHSPLHF.

The chain has TRBV28 and TRBJ1-2; no definite D call. V gave up 4 bases and J gave up 8 bases, with 8 bases separating them. The CDR3 has 11 residues. Germline values: CDR1 MDHEN, CDR2 SYDVKM. This chain's CDR3 is CASSSKRGYTF. The DNA for the CDR3 is TGTGCCAGCAGTTCTAAGAGGGGCTACACCTTC.

The rearrangement links TRBV6-2 or TRBV6-3 to TRBJ2-7, with D unclear. The CDR3 spans 14 residues. CDR1 is MNHEY, CDR2 SVGEGT, per germline. V was clipped by 0 bases and J by 3 bases, with 9 bases between them. DNA for the CDR3: TGTGCCAGCAGTTACTCTCCCGGCGGCTACGAGCAGTACTTC. It is translated as CASSYSPGGYEQYF.

This chain links TRBV6-1 with TRBJ1-5; D may be TRBD1 (5 bases). The CDR3 contains 14 residues. CDR1 is MNHNS, CDR2 SASEGT, per germline. Trimming cost V 1 base and J 3 bases, with 7 bases left between them. The CDR3 here is CASSEGQNNQPQHF. CDR3 coding DNA: TGTGCCAGCAGTGAAGGACAGAACAATCAGCCCCAGCATTTT.

This clone is labeled as medium-sized. This sequence joins TRBV4-3 and TRBJ2-1; 13 bases map to TRBD2. CDR3 length equals 17 residues. The V and J ends lost 0 bases and 3 bases, in that order; junction bases with no gene match: 2. Germline CDR1 and CDR2: LGHNA and YSLEER. CDR3 coding DNA: TGCGCCAGCAGCCAAGAACTAGCGGGGGGGCGCTACAATGAGCAGTTCTTC. Its translation: CASSQELAGGRYNEQFF.

The CDR3 region has the DNA TGTGCCAGCACCGTTAGGGGTTCTGGGTATGGCTACACCTTC. Encoded protein: CASTVRGSGYGYTF. V and J are TRBV2 and TRBJ1-2, with a possible D match to TRBD1 (5 bases). V lost 7 bases to trimming and J lost 5 bases, with 17 bases between them. The CDR3 is made up of 14 amino acids. From germline, CDR1 is SNHLY and CDR2 FYNNEI.

A note on this clone: This specimen includes other DNA sequences encoding the same CDR3. V usage is TRBV28 and J usage is TRBJ2-2; D gene ambiguous. The germline V gene has CDR1 MDHEN and CDR2 SYDVKM. The CDR3 length is 12 residues. Deletions cut 6 bases from V and 5 bases from J, with 7 bases between. Here the CDR3 reads CASSLRTGELFF. Written as DNA, the CDR3 is TGTGCCAGCAGCCTCAGGACCGGGGAGCTGTTTTTT.

This chain links TRBV4-3 with TRBJ2-7; TRBD1 might be the D (5 bases). V gave up 5 bases and J gave up 9 bases, with 11 bases separating them. CDR1 LGHNA and CDR2 YSLEER come from the germline V gene. There are 11 residues in the CDR3. The CDR3 protein is CASSRGVRQYF. In DNA form, the CDR3 reads TGCGCCAGCAGCAGGGGTGTACGGCAGTACTTC.

The V call is TRBV4-1, the J call TRBJ2-3, with 11 bases identical to TRBD2. CDR1 MGHRA and CDR2 YSYEKL come from the germline V gene. CDR3 length equals 19 residues. V shed 1 base, J shed 0 bases, and the junction held 9 bases outside the gene matches. CDR3 DNA: TGCGCCAGCAGCCAAGGAGGGGGACTAGCGGCTACTAGCACAGATACGCAGTATTTT. It encodes CASSQGGGLAATSTDTQYF.

This clone was counted once. This rearrangement joins TRBV2 to TRBJ1-5; 11 nucleotides match TRBD1. The CDR3 has 17 residues. CDR1 and CDR2 (germline): SNHLY, FYNNEI. Trimming cost V 4 bases and J 4 bases; bases outside gene matches: 9. CDR3 sequence: CASSARRGQGGNQPQHF. As DNA, the CDR3 is TGTGCCAGCAGTGCCCGAAGGGGACAGGGGGGTAATCAGCCCCAGCATTTT.

This rearrangement joins TRBV6-5 to TRBJ2-7; D is perhaps TRBD2 (6 bases). The CDR3 is 13 amino acids. Germline V lookup: CDR1 MNHEY, CDR2 SVGAGI. Trimming took off 0 bases at V and 12 bases at J, with 15 bases between the two ends. For the CDR3, the DNA is TGTGCCAGCAGTTACTCCCCCCGGGGGAGTTCGTACTTC. This encodes CASSYSPRGSSYF.